A single sample gave rise to the 21 T cell receptor beta chains below, sequenced in a study of blood T cells in healthy people across ages. Primed by a sample-barcoded 5' primer and a J-beta primer mix, a second PCR proceeded for roughly 7 to 11 cycles. Each CDR3 protein is one row after TCRdb ran MiXCR on the 5' RACE reads. The table has hundreds of thousands of distinct CDR3 sequences, around 21% seen once. The sample was blood. The receptors stem from a man in his 70s in good health.

The chain employs TRBV7-9 and TRBJ2-5; possible D gene TRBD1, 5 bases. CDR1 SEHNR and CDR2 FQNEAQ come from the germline V gene (reference sequence). Trimming removed 3 bases from V and 1 base from J, with 15 bases in between. CDR3 length: 16 residues. CDR3 coding DNA: TGTGCCAGCAGCTTTTGGGGCAGAGCCCCCCAAGAGACCCAGTACTTC. This codes for CASSFWGRAPQETQYF.

V and J are TRBV5-1 and TRBJ1-4; TRBD1 is a possible D gene (5 bases). CDR1 is SGHRS, CDR2 YFSETQ, per germline. V lost 0 bases, J lost 5 bases, and 8 bases lay in between. The CDR3 consists of 14 residues. As DNA, the CDR3 is TGCGCCAGCAGCTTGGGGGACGGGAATGAAAAACTGTTTTTT. This encodes CASSLGDGNEKLFF. The variable domain in full, with the rest retrieved from reference TRBV5-1 and TRBJ1-4, is KAGVTQTPRYLIKTRGQQVTLSCSPISGHRSVSWYQQTPGQGLQFLFEYFSETQRNKGNFPGRFSGRQFSNSRSEMNVSTLELGDSALYLCASSLGDGNEKLFFGSGTQLSVL.

This chain joins TRBV27 and TRBJ2-1; weak D call: TRBD1 (6 bases). The germline V gene encodes CDR1 MNHEY and CDR2 SMNVEV (reference sequence). V was cut by 4 bases and J by 6 bases, with 16 bases left in between. The CDR3 runs 15 residues. The CDR3 DNA reads as TGTGCCAGCAGTTGGGCGGTAGGGGGTACCAATGAGCAGTTCTTC. Translating it yields CASSWAVGGTNEQFF.

V and J are TRBV6-1 and TRBJ1-1; D unresolved. Germline V CDR1 and CDR2: MNHNS, SASEGT. The V end lost 1 base, the J end lost 5 bases, and 11 bases lay between the germline ends. CDR3 length: 14 residues. The CDR3 bases are TGTGCCAGCAGTGAAGGGACCTTCATAACTGAAGCTTTCTTT. This translates into CASSEGTFITEAFF.

J is TRBJ1-2 and V is TRBV12-3 or TRBV12-4, with TRBD1 identical over 8 bases. V lost 6 bases and J lost 4; bases outside the gene matches: 10. The CDR3 loop spans 15 amino acids. DNA of the CDR3: TGTGCCAGCAGGGGGTCGGACAGGGCCATCTATGGCTACACCTTC. This encodes CASRGSDRAIYGYTF.

This clonotype was seen many times. J is TRBJ2-5 and V is TRBV28; TRBD1 matches 9 bases. The trim removed 7 bases at V and 4 bases at J, leaving 10 bases unmatched. The CDR3 is 15 amino acids. Germline CDR1 reads MDHEN; CDR2 reads SYDVKM. The chain's CDR3 is CASTSSGQGRETQYF. The DNA for the CDR3 is TGTGCCAGCACCTCTTCAGGACAGGGGCGAGAGACCCAGTACTTC.

The rearrangement uses TRBV4-2 and TRBJ1-1, with D uncertain. The germline V gene encodes CDR1 LGHNA and CDR2 YNFKEQ. This CDR3 is 17 amino acids long. Trimming pared 0 bases from V and 4 bases from J, leaving 18 bases between. Here the CDR3 reads CASSQDNVGEGFTEAFF. The CDR3 DNA reads TGTGCCAGCAGCCAAGATAACGTCGGGGAAGGGTTCACTGAAGCTTTCTTT.

This clonotype was seen more than once but under ten times. A much larger clone sits a single nucleotide away, making a read error possible. The V and J genes are TRBV28 and TRBJ2-5; D is possibly TRBD2 (5 bases). The CDR3 is 14 residues long. The V gene's germline CDR1 is MDHEN and CDR2 SYDVKM. The CDR3 region is CASSLLWGVETQHF. Here the CDR3 DNA reads TGTGCCAGCAGTTTATTATGGGGAGTGGAGACCCAGCACTTC.

This chain links TRBV7-9 with TRBJ2-5; TRBD1 agrees at 8 bases. The CDR3 has 14 amino acids. The J segment lost 2 bases and the V segment lost 5 bases, leaving 4 bases of the junction unmatched. Germline V lookup: CDR1 SEHNR, CDR2 FQNEAQ (reference sequence). In nucleotides, the CDR3 is TGTGCCAGCAGCGAGGACAGGGCGCAAGAGACCCAGTACTTC. It specifies CASSEDRAQETQYF.

This clonotype was counted at least ten times. V usage is TRBV27 and J usage is TRBJ2-1; 7 positions match TRBD2. The CDR3 has 16 residues. Trimming removed 5 bases from V and 7 bases from J; junction bases left unmatched: 14. Germline CDR1 MNHEY, CDR2 SMNVEV (reference sequence). CDR3 in DNA: TGTGCCAGCAGTCCGAATAACCCTAGCGGACGGAATGAGCAGTTCTTC. Translation: CASSPNNPSGRNEQFF.

The CDR3 coding sequence is TGTGCCAGCAGCAAAAAGGGACAAGCAAAGGTATCGCAAAGTGAGGCCGCAGGTTCACCCCTCCACTTT. Encoded protein: CASSKKGQAKVSQSEAAGSPLHF. The chain carries TRBV21-1 and TRBJ1-6. TRBV21-1 is tagged as a pseudogene. This CDR3 contains 23 residues.

Only a few counts were recorded for this clonotype. The genes are TRBV7-3 and TRBJ1-1; D is ambiguous. This CDR3 has 13 amino acids. Per the germline V gene, CDR1 is SGHTA and CDR2 is FQGTGA. V lost 5 bases and J 1 base, leaving 8 bases between the germline ends. The CDR3 region is CASSPAANTEAFF. The CDR3 coding sequence is TGTGCCAGCAGCCCGGCCGCGAACACTGAAGCTTTCTTT.

The chain employs TRBV28 and TRBJ1-4; D is unclear. CDR3 size: 12 residues. The V end lost 6 bases, the J end lost 7 bases, and 9 bases lay between the germline ends. Germline values: CDR1 MDHEN, CDR2 SYDVKM. CDR3 nucleotides: TGTGCCAGCAGGATGCGGAGTGAAAAACTGTTTTTT. Protein: CASRMRSEKLFF.

This chain joins TRBV7-9 and TRBJ1-1; perhaps TRBD1 as D (5 bases). The CDR3 consists of 13 residues. Germline V lookup: CDR1 SEHNR, CDR2 FQNEAQ (reference sequence). The ends were cut back, 7 bases at V and 4 bases at J, with 13 bases in the middle. The CDR3 DNA reads as TGTGCCAGCAAGCAGGGTTTAGGCACTGAAGCTTTCTTT. Its protein is CASKQGLGTEAFF.

J is TRBJ1-1 and V is TRBV19, with D possibly matching TRBD1 (5 bases). The CDR3 sequence is 13 residues long. CDR1 and CDR2 (germline): LNHDA, SQIVND (reference sequence). V lost 4 bases to trimming and J lost 1 base, with 7 bases between them. CDR3 DNA sequence: TGTGCCAGTAGTAACAGGCCGAACACTGAAGCTTTCTTT. It translates to CASSNRPNTEAFF.

The chain is built from TRBV11-2 and TRBJ2-2; 11 bases map to TRBD2. V shed 4 bases and J 2 bases; nucleotides not matched to a gene: 12. This CDR3 has 19 residues. The germline CDR1 and CDR2 sequences are SGHAT and FQNNGV. The CDR3, as DNA: TGTGCCAGCAGCTATAGCCTCCGGACTAGCGGGTCCAACACCGGGGAGCTGTTTTTT. Translated, it gives CASSYSLRTSGSNTGELFF.

The rearrangement uses TRBV12-3 or TRBV12-4 and TRBJ2-7; D gene unclear. V shed 5 bases and J shed 2 bases, with 13 bases lying between them. This CDR3 region has 14 residues. CDR3 sequence reads: CASSPTVSTYEQYF. CDR3 sequence (DNA): TGTGCCAGCAGTCCAACGGTCTCCACCTACGAGCAGTACTTC.

This clonotype has just a few counts. The junction departs from the called germline gene at one end, perhaps through a read error. This chain connects TRBV3-1 to TRBJ2-2; D is possibly TRBD2 (6 bases). The CDR3 is 14 amino acids. Germline loops: CDR1 LGHDT, CDR2 YNNKEL (reference sequence). CDR3: CASSHFSPPGELFF. The DNA of the CDR3 is TGTGCCAGCAGCCATTTTTCCCCGCCGGGGGAGTTGTTTTTT.

V and J are TRBV3-1 and TRBJ2-1, with TRBD2 matching 10 bases. V was pared by 0 bases and J by 4 bases, with 3 bases of the junction left unmatched. CDR3 length: 16 residues. Germline lookup yields CDR1 LGHDT and CDR2 YNNKEL (reference sequence). The CDR3 DNA sequence: TGTGCCAGCAGCCAAGACTCAGCGGGGGGGTACAATGAGCAGTTCTTC. Encoded protein: CASSQDSAGGYNEQFF.

The rearrangement joins TRBV2 to TRBJ2-2; no reliable D call. This CDR3 is built from 15 residues. V gave up 4 bases and J gave up 1 base, with 10 bases separating them. Germline-derived CDR1 and CDR2 are SNHLY and FYNNEI. As DNA, the CDR3 is TGTGCCAGCAGTGCTCGCGGACGGAACACCGGGGAGCTGTTTTTT. Translated, it gives CASSARGRNTGELFF.

Many counts were recorded for this clonotype. V is TRBV18 and J is TRBJ2-5; TRBD1 matches at 8 bases. The DNA end is a closer match to TRBJ2-7, so the J assignment may be wrong. Germline CDR1 and CDR2: KGHSH and LQKENI. The CDR3 loop spans 13 amino acids. The CDR3 is CASSPDRAYEQYF. The CDR3 bases are TGTGCCAGCTCACCGGACAGGGCATACGAGCAGTACTTC.